This TCR beta chain was sequenced during a study of neoadjuvant anti-PD-1 for oral cavity cancer. The protocol was immunoSEQ multiplex PCR, while the TCRdb copy is restricted to in-frame clones and leaves out a portion. This table holds around 14,000 clones, over 55% found once. This clone was observed a few times. The sequences come from PBMCs, collected before nivolumab (anti-PD-1) treatment. The sequence derives from a person between 40 and 85 years old with oral cavity squamous cell carcinoma.

The CDR3 DNA reads as TGTGCCAGCAGCTTGGGAGCAGAGTGGAATGAGCAGTTCTTC. Its translation: CASSLGAEWNEQFF. The chain recombines TRBV5-6 with TRBJ2-1; D not resolved. V gave up 0 bases and J gave up 7 bases, with 11 bases separating them. The CDR3 loop spans 14 amino acids. The germline V gene has CDR1 SGHDT and CDR2 YYEEEE. Supplemented by reference TRBV5-6 and TRBJ2-1, the full variable domain reads DAGVTQSPTHLIKTRGQQVTLRCSPKSGHDTVSWYQQALGQGPQFIFQYYEEEERQRGNFPDRFSGHQFPNYSSELNVNALLLGDSALYLCASSLGAEWNEQFFGPGTRLTVL.